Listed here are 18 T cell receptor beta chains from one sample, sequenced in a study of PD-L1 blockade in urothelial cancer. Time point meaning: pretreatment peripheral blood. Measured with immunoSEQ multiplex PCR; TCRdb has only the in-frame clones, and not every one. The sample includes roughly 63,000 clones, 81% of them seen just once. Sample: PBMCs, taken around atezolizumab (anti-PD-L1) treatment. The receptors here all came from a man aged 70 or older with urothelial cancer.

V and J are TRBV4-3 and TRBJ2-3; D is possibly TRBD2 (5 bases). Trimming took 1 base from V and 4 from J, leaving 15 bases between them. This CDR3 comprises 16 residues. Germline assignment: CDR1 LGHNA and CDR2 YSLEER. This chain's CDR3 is CASSQVGWEKADTQYF. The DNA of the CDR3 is TGCGCCAGCAGCCAAGTTGGGTGGGAGAAGGCAGATACGCAGTATTTT.

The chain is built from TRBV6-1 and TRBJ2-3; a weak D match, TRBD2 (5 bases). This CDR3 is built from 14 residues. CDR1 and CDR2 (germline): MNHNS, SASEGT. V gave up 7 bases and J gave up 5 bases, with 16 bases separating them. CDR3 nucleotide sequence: TGTGCCAGCACACGAGCGGATGATGGAGATACGCAGTATTTT. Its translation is CASTRADDGDTQYF.

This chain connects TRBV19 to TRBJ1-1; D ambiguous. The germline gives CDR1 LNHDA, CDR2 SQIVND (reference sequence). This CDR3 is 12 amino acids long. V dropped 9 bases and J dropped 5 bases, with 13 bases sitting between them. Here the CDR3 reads CASTSPGTEAFF. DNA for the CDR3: TGTGCCAGCACCAGTCCCGGGACTGAAGCTTTCTTT. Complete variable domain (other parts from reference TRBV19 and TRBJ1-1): DGGITQSPKYLFRKEGQNVTLSCEQNLNHDAMYWYRQDPGQGLRLIYYSQIVNDFQKGDIAEGYSVSREKKESFPLTVTSAQKNPTAFYLCASTSPGTEAFFGQGTRLTVV.

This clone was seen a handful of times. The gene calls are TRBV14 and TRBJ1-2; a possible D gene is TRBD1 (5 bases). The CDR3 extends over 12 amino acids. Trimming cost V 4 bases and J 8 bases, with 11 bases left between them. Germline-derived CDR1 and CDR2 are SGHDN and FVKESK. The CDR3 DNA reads TGTGCCAGCAGCCTCGGCAGGGCCGGCTACACCTTC. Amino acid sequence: CASSLGRAGYTF. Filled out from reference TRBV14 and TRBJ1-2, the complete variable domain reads EAGVTQFPSHSVIEKGQTVTLRCDPISGHDNLYWYRRVMGKEIKFLLHFVKESKQDESGMPNNRFLAERTGGTYSTLKVQPAELEDSGVYFCASSLGRAGYTFGSGTRLTVV.

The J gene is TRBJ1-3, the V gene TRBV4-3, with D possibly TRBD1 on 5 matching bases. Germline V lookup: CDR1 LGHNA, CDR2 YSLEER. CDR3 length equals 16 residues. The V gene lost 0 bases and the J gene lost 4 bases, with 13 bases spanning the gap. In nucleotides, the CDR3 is TGCGCCAGCAGCCAAGAAGTGGCAGGGTTCGGAAACACCATATATTTT. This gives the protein CASSQEVAGFGNTIYF.

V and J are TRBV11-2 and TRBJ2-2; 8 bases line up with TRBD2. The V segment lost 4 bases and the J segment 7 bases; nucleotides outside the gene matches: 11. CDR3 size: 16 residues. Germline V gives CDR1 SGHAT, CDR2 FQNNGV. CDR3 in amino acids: CASSWITGTRGGELFF. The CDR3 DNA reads TGTGCCAGCAGCTGGATTACCGGGACTAGGGGCGGGGAGCTGTTTTTT. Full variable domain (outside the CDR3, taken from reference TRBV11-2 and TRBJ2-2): EAGVAQSPRYKIIEKRQSVAFWCNPISGHATLYWYQQILGQGPKLLIQFQNNGVVDDSQLPKDRFSAERLKGVDSTLKIQPAKLEDSAVYLCASSWITGTRGGELFFGEGSRLTVL.

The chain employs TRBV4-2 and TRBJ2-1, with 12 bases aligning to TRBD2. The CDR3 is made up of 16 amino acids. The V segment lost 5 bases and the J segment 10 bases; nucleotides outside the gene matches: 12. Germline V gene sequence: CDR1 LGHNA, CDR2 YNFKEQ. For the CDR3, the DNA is TGTGCCAGCAGCTTTTGGACTAGCGGGGATAAGAAAGAGCAGTTCTTC. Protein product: CASSFWTSGDKKEQFF.

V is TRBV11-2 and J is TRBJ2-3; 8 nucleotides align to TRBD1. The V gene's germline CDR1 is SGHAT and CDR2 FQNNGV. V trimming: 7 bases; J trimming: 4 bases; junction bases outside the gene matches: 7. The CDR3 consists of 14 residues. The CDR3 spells CASTPPGGADTQYF. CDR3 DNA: TGTGCCAGCACCCCCCCAGGGGGCGCAGATACGCAGTATTTT.

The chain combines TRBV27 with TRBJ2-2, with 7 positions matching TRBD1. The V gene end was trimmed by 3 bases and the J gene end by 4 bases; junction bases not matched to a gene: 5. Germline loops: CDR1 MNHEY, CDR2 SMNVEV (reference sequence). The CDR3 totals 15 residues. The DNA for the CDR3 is TGTGCCAGCAGTTTGACAGGGTTCACCACCGGGGAGCTGTTTTTT. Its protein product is CASSLTGFTTGELFF.

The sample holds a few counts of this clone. The CDR3 protein is CASSRISHFSGNTIYF. The DNA of the CDR3 is TGTGCCAGCTCCCGAATCTCTCACTTCTCTGGAAACACCATATATTTT. The chain combines TRBV18 with TRBJ1-3; D is uncertain. Germline V CDR1 and CDR2: KGHSH, LQKENI. CDR3 length: 16 residues. Between the trimmed V and J ends, which lost 6 bases and 0 bases, there was a span of 15 bases.

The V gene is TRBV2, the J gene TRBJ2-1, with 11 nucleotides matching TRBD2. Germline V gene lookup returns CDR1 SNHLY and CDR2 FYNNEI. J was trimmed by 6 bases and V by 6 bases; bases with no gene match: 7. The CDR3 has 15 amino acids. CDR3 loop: CASRGLAGGFNEQFF. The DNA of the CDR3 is TGTGCCAGCAGAGGGCTAGCGGGAGGCTTCAATGAGCAGTTCTTC.

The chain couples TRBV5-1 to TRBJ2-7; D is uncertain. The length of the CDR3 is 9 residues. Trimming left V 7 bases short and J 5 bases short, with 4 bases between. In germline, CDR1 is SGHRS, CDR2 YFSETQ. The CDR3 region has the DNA TGCGCCAGCGCTAACGAGCAGTACTTC. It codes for CASANEQYF.

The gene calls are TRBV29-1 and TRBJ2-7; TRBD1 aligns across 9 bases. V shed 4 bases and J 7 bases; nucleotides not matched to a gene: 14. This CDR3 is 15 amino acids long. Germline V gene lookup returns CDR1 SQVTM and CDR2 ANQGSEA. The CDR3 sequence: CSVAVSLQGAGEQYF. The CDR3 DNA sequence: TGCAGCGTTGCAGTATCCTTACAGGGGGCGGGAGAGCAGTACTTC.

The CDR3, as DNA: TGTGCCAGCAGTTACGGCGGGGTCCAGCCCCAGCATTTT. Translated: CASSYGGVQPQHF. The chain recombines TRBV6-6 with TRBJ1-5; D is unresolved. Looked up from germline, CDR1 is MNHNY and CDR2 is SVGAGI (reference sequence). V shed 2 bases and J shed 7 bases, with 9 bases lying between them. This CDR3 is 13 amino acids long.

The CDR3 here is CARSLGRQAMDYGYTF. The CDR3 nucleotides are TGTGCCAGAAGCTTGGGCCGACAGGCGATGGACTATGGCTACACCTTC. The chain uses TRBV5-3 and TRBJ1-2, with a possible D match to TRBD1 (6 bases). TRBV5-3 is an ORF for which the function is uncertain. The CDR3 is made up of 16 amino acids. V was shortened by 0 bases and J by 3 bases, with 15 bases between the two germline ends.

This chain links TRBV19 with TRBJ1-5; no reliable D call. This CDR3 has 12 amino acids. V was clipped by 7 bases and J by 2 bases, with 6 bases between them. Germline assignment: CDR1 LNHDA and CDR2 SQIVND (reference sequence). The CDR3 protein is CASNLGNQPQHF. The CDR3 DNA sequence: TGTGCCAGTAACCTAGGCAATCAGCCCCAGCATTTT.

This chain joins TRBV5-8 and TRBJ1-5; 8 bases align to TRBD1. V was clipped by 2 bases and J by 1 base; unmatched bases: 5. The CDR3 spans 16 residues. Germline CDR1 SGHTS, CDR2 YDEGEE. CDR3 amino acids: CASSFDTGGSNQPQHF. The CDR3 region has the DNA TGTGCCAGCAGCTTCGACACAGGGGGGAGCAATCAGCCCCAGCATTTT.

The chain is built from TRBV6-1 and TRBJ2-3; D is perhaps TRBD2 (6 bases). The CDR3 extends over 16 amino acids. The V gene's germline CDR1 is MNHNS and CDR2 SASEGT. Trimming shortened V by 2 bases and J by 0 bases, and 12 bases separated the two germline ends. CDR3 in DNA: TGTGCCAGCAGTGAAAGGAGGGGCACTAGCACAGATACGCAGTATTTT. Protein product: CASSERRGTSTDTQYF.